This T cell receptor beta chain was identified in a study of blood T cell repertoires in COVID-19 (dated by TCRdb to about 2020). For context, the study as a whole: The collaborator samples originated in the United States, Italy and Spain and spanned the acute and convalescent phases of COVID-19. The material from the prospective study consisted of cDNA or gDNA derived from T cells, B-cell-depleted T cells, or PBMCs. Deeply sampled blood TCRbeta repertoires from subjects exposed to, actively infected with, or recovered from COVID-19 were included in the dataset. A freely available public database, intended as a resource for researchers studying the immune response to SARS-CoV-2, is where the repertoires were released. The samples were drawn from two sources: the first 160 participants of the ongoing ImmuneRACE study, and 1,000 to 1,500 subjects contributed by 6 global collaborators. The sample metadata nearly always contained a de-identified subject ID, COVID-19 status, age in years and sex. HLA class I and class II types, where available, came from metadata supplied by the sample provider rather than from assay-based typing. Overall results and qualifications from the work: Clinical and demographic metadata were provided uncurated, with the amount varying by source and participant.

Remarks on this clone: The antigen it binds to is not known. Per-base qualities were not stored, and no clone one base away is much larger.

CDR1 MDHEN and CDR2 SYDVKM were looked up in the germline V gene. From its cysteine to its phenylalanine, the CDR3 spans 15 amino acids. Only the CDR3 DNA stays, 45 bases, in frame from base 1. V and J are trimmed by 4 bases and 0 bases, and the gene matches miss 1 base of the junction. Collaborating institutions collected whole blood in K2EDTA tubes following their own protocols. For TCRbeta analysis, collaborator samples were shipped as frozen whole blood, as isolated PBMCs, or as DNA extracted from either sample type. TCRbeta CDR3 regions were amplified from genomic DNA using the immunoSEQ Assay, a bias-controlled multiplex PCR. Processing in the source paper ran as follows. Nucleated cell counts per sample were estimated from amplification of reference gene primers within the assay. To quantify the absolute abundance of each unique TCRbeta CDR3 rearrangement, sequence reads were collapsed and filtered. For each sample, productive Simpson clonality was calculated by taking the square root of Simpson's diversity index across productive rearrangements. In its TCRdb copy, this immuneACCESS table keeps in-frame sequences only and misses some clones. Where compared with another copy, unresolved V genes explain less than half of these, and the others have no known cause. The DNA gave D and trimming, while V, J and clone size come from that table. This sample is represented by 140,000 or so clones; 88% of them were singletons. The biggest ten clones account for less than 2% of the sample.

The sequencing input was peripheral blood. The V and J genes are TRBV28 and TRBJ2-1, and 9 bases in between align with TRBD2. The clonotype originates from a woman in her fifties or sixties with acute or convalescent COVID-19. The sequenced DNA is TGTGCCAGCAGTTATAGCGGGAGCTCCTACAATGAGCAGTTCTTC. This encodes CASSYSGSSYNEQFF.